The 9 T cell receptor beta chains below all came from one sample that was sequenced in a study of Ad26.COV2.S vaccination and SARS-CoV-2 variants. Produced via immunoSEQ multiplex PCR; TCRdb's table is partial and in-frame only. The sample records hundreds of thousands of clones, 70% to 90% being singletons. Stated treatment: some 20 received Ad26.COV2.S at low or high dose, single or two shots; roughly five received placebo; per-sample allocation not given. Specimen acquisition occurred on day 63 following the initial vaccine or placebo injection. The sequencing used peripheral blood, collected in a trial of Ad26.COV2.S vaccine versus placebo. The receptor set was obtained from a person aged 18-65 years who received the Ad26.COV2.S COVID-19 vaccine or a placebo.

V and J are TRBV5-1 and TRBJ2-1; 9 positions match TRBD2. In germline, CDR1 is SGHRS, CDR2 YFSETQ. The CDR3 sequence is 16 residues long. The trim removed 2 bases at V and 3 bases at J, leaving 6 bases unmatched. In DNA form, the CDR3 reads TGCGCCAGCAGCTTAACTCTAGCGGGGAGCTACAATGAGCAGTTCTTC. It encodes CASSLTLAGSYNEQFF.

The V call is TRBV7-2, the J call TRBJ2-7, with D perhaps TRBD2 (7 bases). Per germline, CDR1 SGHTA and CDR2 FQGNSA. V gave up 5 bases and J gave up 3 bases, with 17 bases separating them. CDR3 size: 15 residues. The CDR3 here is CASSPGARELYEQYF. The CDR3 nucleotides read TGTGCCAGCAGCCCAGGGGCGCGGGAGCTCTACGAGCAGTACTTC.

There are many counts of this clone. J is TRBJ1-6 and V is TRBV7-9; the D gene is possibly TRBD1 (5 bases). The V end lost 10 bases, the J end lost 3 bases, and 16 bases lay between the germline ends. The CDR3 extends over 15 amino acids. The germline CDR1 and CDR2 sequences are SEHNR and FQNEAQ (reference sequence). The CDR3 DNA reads TGTGCCACGGGGTCGGGGGACCTCTATAATTCACCCCTCCACTTT. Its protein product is CATGSGDLYNSPLHF.

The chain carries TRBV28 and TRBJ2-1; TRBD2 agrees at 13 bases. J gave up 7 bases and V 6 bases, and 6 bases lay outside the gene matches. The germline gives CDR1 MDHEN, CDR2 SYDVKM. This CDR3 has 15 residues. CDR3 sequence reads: CASRLGLAGRNEQFF. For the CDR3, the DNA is TGTGCCAGCAGGCTGGGACTAGCGGGGCGGAATGAGCAGTTCTTC.

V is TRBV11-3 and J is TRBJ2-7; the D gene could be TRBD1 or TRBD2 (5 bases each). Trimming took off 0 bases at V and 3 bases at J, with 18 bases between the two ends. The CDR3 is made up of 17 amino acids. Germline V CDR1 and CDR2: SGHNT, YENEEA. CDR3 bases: TGTGCCAGCAGCTTAGATTCCCCGGGGCTAGAGAGCTACGAGCAGTACTTC. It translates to CASSLDSPGLESYEQYF.

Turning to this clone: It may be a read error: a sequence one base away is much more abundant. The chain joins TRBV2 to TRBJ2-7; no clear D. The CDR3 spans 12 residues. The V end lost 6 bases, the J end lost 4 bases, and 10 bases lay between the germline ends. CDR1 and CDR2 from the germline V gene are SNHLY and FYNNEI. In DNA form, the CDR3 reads TGTGCCAGCAGCCCCTCCCAATACGAGCAGTACTTC. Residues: CASSPSQYEQYF.

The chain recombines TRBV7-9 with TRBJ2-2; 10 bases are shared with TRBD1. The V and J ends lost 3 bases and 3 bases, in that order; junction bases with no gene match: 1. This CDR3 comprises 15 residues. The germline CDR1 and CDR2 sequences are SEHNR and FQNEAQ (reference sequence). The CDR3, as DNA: TGTGCCAGCAGCTTGGGACAGGGGTACACCGGGGAGCTGTTTTTT. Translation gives CASSLGQGYTGELFF.

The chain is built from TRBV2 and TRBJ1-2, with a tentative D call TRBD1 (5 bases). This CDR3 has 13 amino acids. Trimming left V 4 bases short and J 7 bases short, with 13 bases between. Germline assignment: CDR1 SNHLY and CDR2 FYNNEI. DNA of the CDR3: TGTGCCAGCAGTGTCCAGGGAGGCGGTGGCTACACCTTC. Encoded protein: CASSVQGGGGYTF.

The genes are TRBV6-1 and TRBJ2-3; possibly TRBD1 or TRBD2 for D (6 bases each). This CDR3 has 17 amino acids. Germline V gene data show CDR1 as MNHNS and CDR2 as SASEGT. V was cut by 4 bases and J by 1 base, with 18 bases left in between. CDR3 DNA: TGTGCCAGCAGTGGGGGGCTTCGGGGGAGAGGCACAGATACGCAGTATTTT. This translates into CASSGGLRGRGTDTQYF.